One T cell receptor (beta chain) is described in this entry. No antigen is known for it. V lost 0 bases, J lost 4 bases, and 13 bases lay in between. The CDR3 length is 15 residues. Germline CDR1 and CDR2: SGHRS and YFSETQ. This sample is drawn from a study of cytomegalovirus exposure and HLA in healthy donors. Study-wide findings and caveats: HLA restriction was apparent for most CMV-associated TCR beta chains in a later analysis. Reported performance of the classifier showed diagnosis of cytomegalovirus status with high specificity and sensitivity. A likely sequencing artifact accounted for one observed cluster of highly shared sequence variants. A reported reduction in N-insertions relative to the 666-donor mean was seen in an Asian-associated ancestry cluster in a later analysis.

The PCR had 60 Vbeta and 13 Jbeta primers. TCRdb's copy holds only in-frame clones and misses some; the assay was immunoSEQ multiplex PCR. The repertoire includes 110,000 or so clones, around 70% of them detected once, and 1.3% sits in the top ten. The clonotype originates from a man aged 35-49 years in good health and CMV-seronegative. J is TRBJ1-1 and V is TRBV5-1; possible D gene TRBD1, 5 bases. Material: PBMCs. Here the CDR3 DNA reads TGCGCCAGCAGCTTGGGGGCGGGGGTCGGCACTGAAGCTTTCTTT. Amino acid sequence: CASSLGAGVGTEAFF. The full variable domain, its missing parts supplied by reference TRBV5-1 and TRBJ1-1, is KAGVTQTPRYLIKTRGQQVTLSCSPISGHRSVSWYQQTPGQGLQFLFEYFSETQRNKGNFPGRFSGRQFSNSRSEMNVSTLELGDSALYLCASSLGAGVGTEAFFGQGTRLTVV.